This is a list of T cell receptor beta chains from one sample in a study of metastatic and nonmetastatic thyroid tumors. TCRdb re-clonotyped the PCR reads through MiXCR. In the table there are under 100,000 clones, about 9.1% of which are singletons. Sequencing was performed on blood. These receptors were collected from a female donor with papillary thyroid cancer or a benign thyroid nodule (not recorded which). Some clones in this sample may be carry-over from other donors' samples. The CDR3 runs from the conserved cysteine through the conserved F or W. Each record gives: clone size, V gene, J gene, D gene, CDR3 protein, CDR3 DNA. The D gene is left open where the match is weak. Only some rows state a clone size, as once, few, many or a class for expanded clones.

many	TRBV7-2	TRBJ2-6	NA	CASSWSTSGANVLTF	TGTGCCAGCAGCTGGAGTACCTCTGGGGCCAACGTCCTGACTTTC
NA	TRBV5-1	TRBJ2-7	NA	CASSLVSGRGSYEQYF	TGCGCCAGCAGCTTGGTGTCCGGAAGGGGCTCCTACGAGCAGTACTTC
few	TRBV5-1	TRBJ2-3	NA	CASSLGGADTQYF	TGCGCCAGCAGTCTGGGGGGCGCAGATACGCAGTATTTT
many	TRBV9	TRBJ2-7	TRBD1	CASSVGTGKGYEQYF	TGTGCCAGCAGCGTCGGGACAGGAAAGGGCTACGAGCAGTACTTC
many	TRBV3-1	TRBJ1-1	NA	CASSQDSAGNTEAFF	TGTGCCAGCAGCCAAGATTCGGCAGGCAACACTGAAGCTTTCTTT
few	TRBV18	TRBJ2-3	TRBD1	CASSSGQGTLGTQYF	TGTGCCAGCTCATCGGGACAGGGAACTTTAGGTACGCAGTATTTT
many	TRBV4-1	TRBJ2-3	TRBD1	CASSQDRAAGGKDTQYF	TGCGCCAGCAGCCAAGACCGTGCGGCAGGGGGTAAAGATACGCAGTATTTT
many	TRBV4-1	TRBJ1-6	NA	CASSQDQGMMSPLHF	TGCGCCAGCAGCCAAGACCAGGGTATGATGTCACCCCTCCACTTT
many	TRBV6-2/TRBV6-3	TRBJ1-2	TRBD1	CASSWTGGGGGYTF	TGTGCCAGCAGTTGGACAGGGGGCGGCGGTGGCTACACCTTC
many	TRBV24-1	TRBJ2-3	TRBD2	CATSDRGLAGGPADTQYF	TGTGCCACCAGTGATCGGGGACTAGCGGGGGGGCCGGCAGATACGCAGTATTTT
many	TRBV5-1	TRBJ2-7	TRBD1	CASSQAPGGSYEQYF	TGCGCCAGCAGCCAAGCGCCAGGGGGCTCCTACGAGCAGTACTTC
many	TRBV19	TRBJ1-2	TRBD1	CASIPLGGSYGYTF	TGTGCCAGTATCCCCCTAGGGGGCTCCTATGGCTACACCTTC
many	TRBV11-2	TRBJ2-5	TRBD1	CASSLRRTGETQYF	TGTGCCAGCAGCTTGCGTCGGACAGGAGAGACCCAGTACTTC
many	TRBV19	TRBJ2-4	NA	CASRYGAGAKNIQYF	TGTGCCAGTAGATATGGGGCCGGAGCCAAAAACATTCAGTACTTC
many	TRBV20-1	TRBJ1-1	NA	CSASWGREAFF	TGCAGTGCTAGTTGGGGCAGGGAAGCTTTCTTT
many	TRBV5-1	TRBJ1-2	NA	CASSEGGANYGYTF	TGCGCCAGCAGCGAGGGCGGGGCAAACTATGGCTACACCTTC
many	TRBV30	TRBJ2-2	NA	CAWSFPGAGNTGELFF	TGTGCCTGGAGTTTCCCAGGGGCAGGGAACACCGGGGAGCTGTTTTTT
medium-sized	TRBV27	TRBJ1-1	TRBD1	CASSSSTGRETEAFF	TGTGCCAGCAGTTCCTCGACAGGGCGGGAAACTGAAGCTTTCTTT
many	TRBV18	TRBJ2-5	NA	CASSPAGAKETQYF	TGTGCCAGCTCCCCAGCAGGGGCCAAAGAGACCCAGTACTTC
many	TRBV15	TRBJ1-2	NA	CATSRVRNYGYTF	TGTGCCACCAGCAGGGTGCGAAACTATGGCTACACCTTC
many	TRBV20-1	TRBJ1-6	NA	CSARQDGNSPLHF	TGCAGTGCTAGGCAAGACGGGAATTCACCCCTCCACTTT
many	TRBV6-4	TRBJ2-3	TRBD2	CASSDSSGGADTQYF	TGTGCCAGCAGTGACTCTAGCGGGGGGGCAGATACGCAGTATTTT
NA	TRBV11-2	TRBJ2-1	NA	CASSLRGGLGSYNEQFF	TGTGCCAGCAGCTTAAGGGGGGGGCTTGGCTCCTACAATGAGCAGTTCTTC
few	TRBV12-5	TRBJ2-7	TRBD2	CASGYPRRSGRFYDQYF	TGTGCTAGTGGCTACCCCAGAAGGAGCGGGAGGTTCTACGATCAGTACTTC
NA	TRBV20-1	TRBJ1-6	NA	CSAPSMEGNSPLHF	TGCAGTGCTCCAAGTATGGAGGGGAATTCACCCCTCCACTTT
many	TRBV29-1	TRBJ2-3	TRBD2	CSARLAGGPPDTQYF	TGCAGCGCCAGACTAGCGGGGGGGCCACCAGATACGCAGTATTTT
NA	TRBV18	TRBJ2-3	NA	CASTPSRSADTQYF	TGTGCCAGCACACCGAGCAGGTCGGCAGATACGCAGTATTTT
many	TRBV20-1	TRBJ1-3	NA	CSATGVPSGNTIYF	TGCAGTGCTACCGGGGTTCCTTCTGGAAACACCATATATTTT
NA	TRBV10-3	TRBJ1-5	NA	CAISVQVEQPQHF	TGTGCCATCAGCGTACAGGTGGAACAGCCCCAGCATTTT
many	TRBV7-2	TRBJ1-6	NA	CASSIGGQPSYNSPLHF	TGTGCCAGCAGCATAGGCGGACAGCCGAGCTATAATTCACCCCTCCACTTT
NA	TRBV6-1	TRBJ1-1	NA	CASTQGTPNTEAFF	TGTGCCAGCACCCAAGGGACACCAAACACTGAAGCTTTCTTT
many	TRBV20-1	TRBJ1-1	TRBD1	CSAPDRGTEAFF	TGCAGTGCTCCGGACAGGGGCACTGAAGCTTTCTTT
many	TRBV7-8	TRBJ2-7	TRBD1	CASSLWVGDSSYEQYF	TGTGCCAGCAGCTTATGGGTTGGGGACAGTTCCTACGAGCAGTACTTC
many	TRBV30	TRBJ2-7	NA	CAWSVARRAAYEQYF	TGTGCCTGGAGTGTAGCCAGGCGGGCGGCCTACGAGCAGTACTTC
many	TRBV9	TRBJ2-2	NA	CASSVGLANTGELFF	TGTGCCAGCAGCGTAGGACTAGCGAACACCGGGGAGCTGTTTTTT
many	TRBV11-2	TRBJ2-7	NA	CASSGGLGLLSYEQYF	TGTGCCAGCAGCGGTGGACTGGGGTTACTGTCCTACGAGCAGTACTTC
NA	TRBV6-1	TRBJ2-4	TRBD1	CASIRQGNLANNIQYF	TGTGCCAGCATCCGACAGGGAAACCTGGCCAACAACATTCAGTACTTC
NA	TRBV20-1	TRBJ2-6	TRBD2	CSATGGLGAPSSGANVLTF	TGCAGTGCAACGGGGGGGCTGGGGGCGCCCTCCTCTGGGGCCAACGTCCTGACTTTC
NA	TRBV20-1	TRBJ1-4	NA	CSARAFGGVSEKLFF	TGCAGTGCTAGAGCCTTTGGGGGGGTGAGCGAAAAACTGTTTTTT
many	TRBV10-3	TRBJ2-2	TRBD1	CAIRGTGGNTGELFF	TGTGCCATCAGAGGGACAGGAGGGAACACCGGGGAGCTGTTTTTT
many	TRBV20-1	TRBJ1-2	NA	CSAEYRSGNYGYTF	TGCAGTGCCGAGTATAGGAGTGGCAACTATGGCTACACCTTC
many	TRBV16	TRBJ1-2	TRBD1	CASSRMDRDGYGYTF	TGTGCCAGCAGCAGAATGGACAGGGACGGCTATGGCTACACCTTC
many	TRBV7-2	TRBJ2-7	TRBD1	CASSPGQGRKDEQYF	TGTGCCAGCAGCCCCGGACAGGGAAGGAAGGACGAGCAGTACTTC
many	TRBV20-1	TRBJ2-7	TRBD2	CSASGERGYEQYF	TGCAGTGCTAGTGGGGAGCGGGGCTACGAGCAGTACTTC
many	TRBV3-1	TRBJ2-7	NA	CASSQDRPGRYEQYF	TGTGCCAGCAGCCAAGATCGTCCAGGGAGATACGAGCAGTACTTC